Each of the 15 T cell receptor beta chains below was sequenced from the same sample in a study of beta chain features in type 1 diabetes listed by TCRdb under 2018. Paper-wide results and their limitations: A moderate but significant shortening of TCRB CDR3 length was observed in type 1 diabetes patients in all four CD4+ subsets.

To prepare the library, the immunoSEQ multiplex PCR assay was applied. The entire isolated RNA was reverse transcribed using the High Capacity cDNA Reverse Transcription Kit, and thus expressed TCRB transcripts were sequenced. The table was pulled from immuneACCESS by TCRdb, which kept in-frame rearrangements only. Such tables lose some clones; where checked, under half of the loss comes from unresolved V genes, and the rest has no known cause. A total of hundreds of thousands of clones appear in this sample, 11% of them only once. Of the sample, around 0.017% is held by the ten largest clones. Their cognate antigens are unknown. The sample taken for sequencing was naive CD4+ T cells from blood. In light of the paper, this sample's cell subset or site label describes: true naive CD4+ T cells. The receptors shown here come from a man aged 30-40 years with type 1 diabetes.

The CDR3 nucleotides read TGTGCCTGGAGTGTAGAGGTAGCGGGACGTTACGAGCAGTACTTC. This encodes CAWSVEVAGRYEQYF. This chain links TRBV30 with TRBJ2-7; TRBD2 matches at 8 bases. Germline V CDR1 and CDR2: GTSNPN, SVGIG (reference sequence). The length of the CDR3 is 15 residues. The V gene end was trimmed by 0 bases and the J gene end by 4 bases; junction bases not matched to a gene: 8.

This chain joins TRBV7-9 and TRBJ1-5; D is possibly TRBD1 (5 bases). This CDR3 is built from 16 residues. The germline V gene has CDR1 SEHNR and CDR2 FQNEAQ (reference sequence). The ends were cut back, 2 bases at V and 7 bases at J, with 18 bases in the middle. This CDR3 is CASSLSGGDGVQPQHF. The CDR3 DNA sequence: TGTGCCAGCAGCTTAAGTGGAGGGGACGGAGTACAGCCCCAGCATTTT.

Comment on this clone: Additional DNA sequences in this sample encode the identical CDR3. V usage is TRBV30 and J usage is TRBJ1-2; D unclear. Germline CDR1 reads GTSNPN; CDR2 reads SVGIG (reference sequence). Trimming removed 2 bases at V and 4 bases at J, with 5 bases between. CDR3 length: 11 amino acids. CDR3 in amino acids: CAWSTGYGYTF. In DNA, the CDR3 is TGTGCCTGGAGTACCGGCTATGGCTACACCTTC.

This chain connects TRBV30 to TRBJ1-4, with D possibly being TRBD1 (5 bases). The ends were cut back, 2 bases at V and 7 bases at J, with 17 bases in the middle. CDR3 length: 15 residues. From germline, CDR1 is GTSNPN and CDR2 SVGIG (reference sequence). CDR3 amino acids: CAWSIGVPGLEKLFF. As DNA, the CDR3 is TGTGCCTGGAGTATAGGGGTCCCTGGCCTTGAAAAACTGTTTTTT. Variable domain in full (rest from reference TRBV30 and TRBJ1-4): SQTIHQWPATLVQPVGSPLSLECTVEGTSNPNLYWYRQAAGRGLQLLFYSVGIGQISSEVPQNLSASRPQDRQFILSSKKLLLSDSGFYLCAWSIGVPGLEKLFFGSGTQLSVL.

A few counts support this clone. The chain employs TRBV30 and TRBJ2-1; D may be TRBD2 (7 bases). Germline CDR1 reads GTSNPN; CDR2 reads SVGIG (reference sequence). V was cut by 4 bases and J by 8 bases, with 24 bases left in between. The CDR3 contains 16 residues. In DNA form, the CDR3 reads TGTGCCTGGACGACTAAGGGGGGGCGGTATGGCGATGAGCAGTTCTTC. The encoded protein is CAWTTKGGRYGDEQFF. Full variable domain (rest looked up from reference TRBV30 and TRBJ2-1): SQTIHQWPATLVQPVGSPLSLECTVEGTSNPNLYWYRQAAGRGLQLLFYSVGIGQISSEVPQNLSASRPQDRQFILSSKKLLLSDSGFYLCAWTTKGGRYGDEQFFGPGTRLTVL.

The chain joins TRBV2 to TRBJ1-6, with D maybe TRBD1 (6 bases). This CDR3 is 17 amino acids long. V was trimmed by 6 bases and J by 0 bases, leaving 15 bases between them. Germline assignment: CDR1 SNHLY and CDR2 FYNNEI. CDR3 sequence reads: CASSVPGQSSYNSPLHF. CDR3 bases: TGTGCCAGCAGCGTCCCCGGACAGAGCTCCTATAATTCACCCCTCCACTTT.

The V gene is TRBV5-1, the J gene TRBJ1-6, with D maybe TRBD1 (6 bases). With 5 bases removed from V and 7 bases from J, the gap between germline ends came to 10 bases. The CDR3 length is 13 residues. CDR1 is SGHRS, CDR2 YFSETQ, per germline. The CDR3 reads CASRRDTNSPLHF. CDR3 sequence (DNA): TGCGCCAGCAGACGGGACACGAATTCACCCCTCCACTTT.

The rearrangement links TRBV5-1 to TRBJ2-1, with TRBD2 identical over 9 bases. The germline V gene encodes CDR1 SGHRS and CDR2 YFSETQ. The J segment lost 4 bases and the V segment lost 7 bases, leaving 6 bases of the junction unmatched. The CDR3 has 14 amino acids. The CDR3 protein is CASSGGGGYNEQFF. The CDR3 DNA sequence: TGCGCCAGCTCCGGCGGGGGGGGTTACAATGAGCAGTTCTTC.

This clone was counted only a few times. V and J are TRBV5-1 and TRBJ2-5, with D unclear. Trimming took 4 bases from V and 3 from J, leaving 4 bases between them. Germline V lookup: CDR1 SGHRS, CDR2 YFSETQ. This CDR3 has 11 amino acids. CDR3 bases: TGCGCCAGCAGCAGAGAAGAGACCCAGTACTTC. Protein product: CASSREETQYF.

This clone showed up just a few times. The chain carries TRBV30 and TRBJ1-5, with 10 bases that match TRBD1. In germline, CDR1 is GTSNPN, CDR2 SVGIG (reference sequence). J was trimmed by 7 bases and V by 2 bases; bases with no gene match: 2. CDR3 size: 13 residues. The CDR3 DNA reads as TGTGCCTGGAGTCGGGGACAGGGGCAGCCCCAGCATTTT. It codes for CAWSRGQGQPQHF. Full variable domain (outside the CDR3, taken from reference TRBV30 and TRBJ1-5): SQTIHQWPATLVQPVGSPLSLECTVEGTSNPNLYWYRQAAGRGLQLLFYSVGIGQISSEVPQNLSASRPQDRQFILSSKKLLLSDSGFYLCAWSRGQGQPQHFGDGTRLSIL.

Only a few counts were recorded for this clone. The genes are TRBV12-5 and TRBJ2-5, with a possible D match to TRBD2 (6 bases). Germline V CDR1 and CDR2: LGHNT, FRNRAP. Between the trimmed V and J ends, which lost 6 bases and 5 bases, there was a span of 16 bases. The CDR3 has 14 residues. The CDR3: CASGPFGGRETQYF. DNA of the CDR3: TGTGCTAGTGGCCCCTTCGGGGGTCGTGAGACCCAGTACTTC.

The rearrangement joins TRBV30 to TRBJ2-3; D possibly corresponds to TRBD1 (6 bases). The ends were cut back, 1 base at V and 7 bases at J, with 18 bases in the middle. There are 15 residues in the CDR3. The germline CDR1 and CDR2 sequences are GTSNPN and SVGIG (reference sequence). Written as DNA, the CDR3 is TGTGCCTGGAGTGGTTACAGGGAACGTGGAAATACGCAGTATTTT. Amino acids: CAWSGYRERGNTQYF.

This clone has more than one count but fewer than ten. The rearrangement links TRBV29-1 to TRBJ2-6; 7 nucleotides line up with TRBD1. The CDR3 runs to 14 residues. The V and J ends lost 4 bases and 4 bases, in that order; junction bases with no gene match: 4. CDR1 SQVTM and CDR2 ANQGSEA come from the germline V gene. The CDR3 DNA reads TGCAGCGTTGCGACAGGGCAGGGGGCCAACGTCCTGACTTTC. Translated: CSVATGQGANVLTF.

The sample holds a few counts of this clone. V gene TRBV9 combines with J gene TRBJ2-2, with D possibly TRBD2 on 6 matching bases. V shed 0 bases and J shed 7 bases, with 10 bases lying between them. The germline V gene has CDR1 SGDLS and CDR2 YYNGEE. The CDR3 is made up of 14 amino acids. The CDR3: CASSVEAGIGELFF. The CDR3 DNA reads as TGTGCCAGCAGCGTAGAGGCGGGGATCGGGGAGCTGTTTTTT.

V is TRBV18 and J is TRBJ2-5; D is possibly TRBD1 (5 bases). The CDR3 is 13 residues long. Trimming pared 1 base from V and 4 bases from J, leaving 7 bases between. Germline CDR1 reads KGHSH; CDR2 reads LQKENI. CDR3 protein: CASSPQGRETQYF. CDR3 nucleotide sequence: TGTGCCAGCTCACCACAGGGGCGAGAGACCCAGTACTTC.